The 27 T cell receptor beta chains reported below all come from one sample, sequenced in a study of early T cells in non-severe SARS-CoV-2 infection. TCRdb used MiXCR to reprocess the 5' RACE reads, holding one entry per CDR3 protein. There are some 22,000 distinct CDR3 sequences in the sample; approximately 4.6% occur only once, and less than 20% lies in the top ten. The sequenced material came from whole blood. These receptors all stem from an adult who was a healthcare worker with PCR-confirmed SARS-CoV-2 infection or an uninfected control (not recorded which).

The chain's CDR3 is CASSLAVNSYEQYF. The CDR3 DNA reads TGTGCCAGCAGCTTAGCTGTCAACTCCTACGAGCAGTACTTC. The gene calls are TRBV7-2 and TRBJ2-7; D is uncertain. V lost 0 bases to trimming and J lost 0 bases, with 6 bases between them. In germline, CDR1 is SGHTA, CDR2 FQGNSA. This CDR3 comprises 14 residues.

This clonotype was counted many times. The chain joins TRBV12-3 or TRBV12-4 to TRBJ1-1, with D possibly being TRBD1 (5 bases). CDR3 length equals 15 residues. Trimming stripped 2 bases from V and 2 bases from J, with 12 bases between. CDR3 in amino acids: CASSLTGGKNTEAFF. The CDR3 region has the DNA TGTGCCAGCAGTTTAACTGGGGGAAAAAACACTGAAGCTTTCTTT.

By share of the sample, this clonotype is medium-sized (0.01 to 0.1%). J is TRBJ2-7 and V is TRBV12-3 or TRBV12-4; tentatively, D is TRBD1 or TRBD2 (5 bases each). CDR3 length equals 13 residues. The V and J ends lost 5 bases and 3 bases respectively, with 11 bases between them. Written as DNA, the CDR3 is TGTGCCAGCAGTCGGGGCAACGACTACGAGCAGTACTTC. This sequence encodes CASSRGNDYEQYF.

This sequence joins TRBV5-5 and TRBJ1-2, with 7 bases aligning to TRBD1. V shed 0 bases and J 5 bases; nucleotides not matched to a gene: 1. This CDR3 has 13 residues. Germline V lookup: CDR1 SGHKS, CDR2 YYEKEE (reference sequence). CDR3 sequence reads: CASSLAGQYGYTF. As DNA, the CDR3 is TGTGCCAGCAGCTTGGCGGGACAGTATGGCTACACCTTC.

Only a few counts were recorded for this clonotype. The V and J genes are TRBV20-1 and TRBJ2-2, with D perhaps matching TRBD1 or TRBD2 (7 bases each). V lost 5 bases and J 3 bases, leaving 13 bases between the germline ends. CDR1 and CDR2 (germline): DFQATT, SNEGSKA (reference sequence). The CDR3 is 14 residues long. The CDR3 DNA reads as TGCAGTGCTTCAGGGGGGGGGTACACCGGGGAGCTGTTTTTT. It specifies CSASGGGYTGELFF.

This clonotype was detected a few times. The chain links TRBV6-5 to TRBJ1-1, with TRBD1 matching over 9 bases. V lost 7 bases, J lost 1 base, and 4 bases stayed unmatched. CDR3 size: 14 residues. Looked up from germline, CDR1 is MNHEY and CDR2 is SVGAGI. The CDR3, as DNA: TGTGCCAGCATCGGGGACAGGGCGAACACTGAAGCTTTCTTT. Protein product: CASIGDRANTEAFF.

The chain carries TRBV6-4 and TRBJ2-3; a weak D match, TRBD1 (5 bases). Germline assignment: CDR1 MRHNA and CDR2 SNTAGT. V was clipped by 3 bases and J by 2 bases, with 9 bases between them. The CDR3 extends over 14 amino acids. In nucleotides, the CDR3 is TGTGCCAGCAGTGAGAAAGGGGCCACAGATACGCAGTATTTT. Translated, it gives CASSEKGATDTQYF.

This clonotype occurred many times. V usage is TRBV29-1 and J usage is TRBJ2-1; no clear D. CDR3 length: 13 residues. Germline assignment: CDR1 SQVTM and CDR2 ANQGSEA. V was pared by 7 bases and J by 5 bases, with 15 bases between. The CDR3 region has the DNA TGCAGCGGAAGATCGGACCGACACAATGAGCAGTTCTTC. Translating it yields CSGRSDRHNEQFF.

The table lists this clonotype with many counts. The J gene is TRBJ2-1, the V gene TRBV6-2 or TRBV6-3, with D uncertain. The germline gives CDR1 MNHEY, CDR2 SVGEGT. V was trimmed by 2 bases and J by 0 bases, leaving 8 bases between them. This CDR3 has 15 amino acids. CDR3 nucleotides: TGTGCCAGCAGTTACACCCGGAGCTCCTACAATGAGCAGTTCTTC. Translating gives CASSYTRSSYNEQFF.

CDR3: CASLYRGLPLAKNIQYF. CDR3 sequence (DNA): TGTGCCAGCCTCTATCGGGGACTCCCGCTAGCCAAAAACATTCAGTACTTC. The J gene is TRBJ2-4, the V gene TRBV2, with D possibly TRBD2 on 6 matching bases. Between the trimmed V and J ends, which lost 8 bases and 0 bases, there was a span of 20 bases. Germline V lookup: CDR1 SNHLY, CDR2 FYNNEI. The CDR3 totals 17 residues.

This clonotype appeared many times. The CDR3 sequence is CASTQSGGASNEQFF. CDR3 coding DNA: TGTGCCAGCACCCAAAGCGGGGGCGCATCCAATGAGCAGTTCTTC. The chain couples TRBV7-3 to TRBJ2-1; 8 bases are shared with TRBD2. The CDR3 covers 15 residues. V dropped 7 bases and J dropped 6; count of bases not matched to a gene: 11. Looked up from germline, CDR1 is SGHTA and CDR2 is FQGTGA.

This clonotype was seen at least ten times. The chain combines TRBV6-5 with TRBJ1-2, with D hard to call. The CDR3 covers 17 residues. Trimming pared 6 bases from V and 2 bases from J, leaving 22 bases between. Germline CDR1 and CDR2: MNHEY and SVGAGI. The DNA of the CDR3 is TGTGCCAGCAGAGCGCCCTTATCGCTTATCGGAAACTATGGCTACACCTTC. Translating gives CASRAPLSLIGNYGYTF.

This clonotype came up a few times. The chain joins TRBV5-1 to TRBJ2-5, with TRBD2 as a possible D gene (5 bases). This CDR3 contains 13 residues. The V gene's germline CDR1 is SGHRS and CDR2 YFSETQ. V was clipped by 3 bases and J by 5 bases, with 11 bases between them. This CDR3 is CASSSRGRETQYF. CDR3 nucleotides: TGCGCCAGCAGCTCCAGAGGGCGGGAGACCCAGTACTTC.

This clonotype is termed medium-sized. V usage is TRBV7-8 and J usage is TRBJ2-4; D may match TRBD1 or TRBD2 (5 bases each). Germline V gene lookup returns CDR1 SGHVS and CDR2 FQNEAQ. Trimming cost V 6 bases and J 3 bases, with 15 bases left between them. The CDR3 has 15 amino acids. The CDR3 nucleotides read TGTGCCAGCAGTCAAACGGGGCCCGTCAAAAACATTCAGTACTTC. Encoded protein: CASSQTGPVKNIQYF.

This clonotype was recorded at least ten times. The genes are TRBV4-3 and TRBJ2-4; 8 bases fit TRBD1. The CDR3 sequence is 18 residues long. Per germline, CDR1 LGHNA and CDR2 YSLEER. With 0 bases clipped from V and 0 bases from J, the junction kept 7 bases outside the gene matches. The DNA of the CDR3 is TGCGCCAGCAGCCAAGATGAAGGGACAGGTCTAGCCAAAAACATTCAGTACTTC. This gives the protein CASSQDEGTGLAKNIQYF.

Ten or more counts support this clonotype. The rearrangement links TRBV20-1 to TRBJ2-7; D perhaps matches TRBD2 (5 bases). The germline V gene encodes CDR1 DFQATT and CDR2 SNEGSKA (reference sequence). Between the trimmed V and J ends, which lost 5 bases and 3 bases, there was a span of 11 bases. The length of the CDR3 is 12 residues. This CDR3 is CSAEGFLYEQYF. CDR3 nucleotide sequence: TGCAGTGCTGAGGGATTCCTCTACGAGCAGTACTTC.

In its sample, this clonotype was seen many times. The V gene is TRBV6-2 or TRBV6-3, the J gene TRBJ2-2; D possibly uses TRBD1 or TRBD2 (5 bases each). CDR3 length: 17 amino acids. Between the trimmed V and J ends, which lost 3 bases and 3 bases, there was a span of 17 bases. CDR1 and CDR2 from the germline V gene are MNHEY and SVGEGT. The CDR3 protein is CASSYTPGTPDTGELFF. The CDR3, as DNA: TGTGCCAGCAGTTATACCCCCGGGACCCCTGACACCGGGGAGCTGTTTTTT.

This clonotype occurred many times. CDR3 DNA: TGCGCCAGCTCGATCTCGGGGTTGCGCGAGCAGTACTTC. This encodes CASSISGLREQYF. The chain recombines TRBV5-1 with TRBJ2-7; tentatively, D is TRBD2 (5 bases). The CDR3 has 13 amino acids. The V gene's germline CDR1 is SGHRS and CDR2 YFSETQ. Trimming cost V 7 bases and J 6 bases, with 17 bases left between them.

There are many counts of this clonotype. The rearrangement links TRBV10-3 to TRBJ1-4; D is uncertain. The germline V and J ends were trimmed by 5 bases and 8 bases, with 12 bases remaining between them. CDR3 length equals 13 residues. Germline loops: CDR1 ENHRY, CDR2 SYGVKD. The CDR3 loop reads CAISINNREKLFF. CDR3 coding DNA: TGTGCCATCAGTATCAATAACAGAGAAAAACTGTTTTTT.

This clonotype occurred many times. The chain links TRBV7-2 to TRBJ2-5; 9 bases align to TRBD2. CDR3 size: 16 residues. Trimming at V came to 3 bases and at J to 4 bases, leaving 9 bases not matched to a gene. Germline values: CDR1 SGHTA, CDR2 FQGNSA. CDR3: CASSFQAGLARETQYF. The CDR3 DNA reads TGTGCCAGCAGCTTTCAAGCTGGACTAGCGAGAGAGACCCAGTACTTC.

Within the sample, this clonotype is medium-sized. This sequence joins TRBV6-5 and TRBJ1-2; the D is unclear. The CDR3 has 11 amino acids. The V and J ends lost 2 bases and 4 bases respectively, with 2 bases between them. CDR1 is MNHEY, CDR2 SVGAGI, per germline. The CDR3 DNA sequence: TGTGCCAGCAGTTACGGCTATGGCTACACCTTC. Amino acid sequence: CASSYGYGYTF.

This clonotype has ten or more counts. This chain links TRBV9 with TRBJ1-3; no reliable D call. Deletions cut 1 base from V and 3 bases from J, with 5 bases between. The CDR3 totals 13 residues. Germline V gene data show CDR1 as SGDLS and CDR2 as YYNGEE. Written as DNA, the CDR3 is TGTGCCAGCAGCGTAACCGATGGAAACACCATATATTTT. Translated, it gives CASSVTDGNTIYF.

The sample holds many counts of this clonotype. This rearrangement joins TRBV24-1 to TRBJ1-1; the D gene is possibly TRBD1 (5 bases). The CDR3 extends over 13 amino acids. Germline V gene sequence: CDR1 KGHDR, CDR2 SFDVKD. Trimming removed 4 bases from V and 4 bases from J, with 9 bases in between. CDR3 in DNA: TGTGCCACCAGTGAACCCGACAGCACTGAAGCTTTCTTT. Translation: CATSEPDSTEAFF.

There are a few counts of this clonotype. V is TRBV29-1 and J is TRBJ1-1, with D maybe TRBD1 (6 bases). From germline, CDR1 is SQVTM and CDR2 ANQGSEA. This CDR3 is built from 13 residues. Trimming left V 7 bases short and J 0 bases short, with 12 bases between. CDR3 loop: CSASGHLNTEAFF. CDR3 sequence (DNA): TGCAGCGCATCGGGACACTTGAACACTGAAGCTTTCTTT.

This clonotype was found a few times. This chain uses TRBV6-6 with TRBJ1-6; D gene ambiguous. CDR1 and CDR2 (germline): MNHNY, SVGAGI (reference sequence). V was trimmed by 0 bases and J by 7 bases, leaving 13 bases between them. CDR3 length equals 16 residues. The CDR3 reads CASSYSGRSPNSPLHF. For the CDR3, the DNA is TGTGCCAGCAGTTACTCGGGTCGGTCCCCAAATTCACCCCTCCACTTT.

This clonotype was recorded many times. The genes are TRBV5-4 and TRBJ2-2, with 7 positions matching TRBD1. V lost 0 bases to trimming and J lost 1 base; unmatched junction nucleotides: 9. Germline V CDR1 and CDR2: SGHNT, YYREEE (reference sequence). The CDR3 has 18 residues. The CDR3 loop reads CASSLVQGRGLNTGELFF. Written as DNA, the CDR3 is TGTGCCAGCAGCTTGGTACAGGGGAGAGGTTTGAACACCGGGGAGCTGTTTTTT.

This clonotype is labeled large. The V call is TRBV12-3 or TRBV12-4, the J call TRBJ2-7; the D gene is possibly TRBD2 (7 bases). V was cut by 7 bases and J by 4 bases, with 23 bases left in between. This CDR3 comprises 16 residues. CDR3 DNA sequence: TGTGCCAGCAAGTTAAACCCACGGGGGGCCCAGTACGAGCAGTACTTC. Residues: CASKLNPRGAQYEQYF.